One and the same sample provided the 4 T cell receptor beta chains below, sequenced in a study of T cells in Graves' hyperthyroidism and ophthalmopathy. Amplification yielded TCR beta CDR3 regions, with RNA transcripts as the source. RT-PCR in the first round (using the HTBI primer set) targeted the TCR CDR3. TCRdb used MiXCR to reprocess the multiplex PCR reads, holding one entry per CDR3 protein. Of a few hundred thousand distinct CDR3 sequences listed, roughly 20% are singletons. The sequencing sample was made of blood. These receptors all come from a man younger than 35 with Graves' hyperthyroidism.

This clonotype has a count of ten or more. CDR3 coding DNA: TGCGCCAGCAGCACCGGAACGGAAGCTTTCTTT. Amino acid sequence: CASSTGTEAFF. The rearrangement links TRBV5-1 to TRBJ1-1; D gene ambiguous. Germline V gene sequence: CDR1 SGHRS, CDR2 YFSETQ. Trimming shortened V by 4 bases and J by 8 bases, and 9 bases separated the two germline ends. The CDR3 is 11 residues long.

The CDR3 sequence: CASRPTGRGLEQYF. CDR3 nucleotide sequence: TGTGCCAGCAGACCGACAGGGAGGGGACTCGAGCAGTACTTC. The rearrangement uses TRBV12-3 or TRBV12-4 and TRBJ2-7; D may match TRBD1 or TRBD2 (7 bases each). Trimming removed 6 bases at V and 6 bases at J, with 18 bases between. There are 14 residues in the CDR3.

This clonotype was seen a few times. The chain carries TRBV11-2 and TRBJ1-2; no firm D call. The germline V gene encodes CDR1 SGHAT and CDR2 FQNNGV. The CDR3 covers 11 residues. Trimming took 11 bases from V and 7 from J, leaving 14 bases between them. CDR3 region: CASGRILGYTF. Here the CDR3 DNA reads TGTGCCTCCGGACGGATTCTTGGCTACACCTTC. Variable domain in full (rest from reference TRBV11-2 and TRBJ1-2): EAGVAQSPRYKIIEKRQSVAFWCNPISGHATLYWYQQILGQGPKLLIQFQNNGVVDDSQLPKDRFSAERLKGVDSTLKIQPAKLEDSAVYLCASGRILGYTFGSGTRLTVV.

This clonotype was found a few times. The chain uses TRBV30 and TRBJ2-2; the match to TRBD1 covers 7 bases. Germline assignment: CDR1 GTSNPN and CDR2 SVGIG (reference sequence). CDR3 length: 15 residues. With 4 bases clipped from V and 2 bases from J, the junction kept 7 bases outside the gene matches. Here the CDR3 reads CAWKTYRGNTGELFF. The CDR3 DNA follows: TGTGCCTGGAAGACGTACAGGGGAAACACCGGGGAGCTGTTTTTT. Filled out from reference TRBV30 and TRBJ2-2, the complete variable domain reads SQTIHQWPATLVQPVGSPLSLECTVEGTSNPNLYWYRQAAGRGLQLLFYSVGIGQISSEVPQNLSASRPQDRQFILSSKKLLLSDSGFYLCAWKTYRGNTGELFFGEGSRLTVL.